The clone carrying this TCR beta chain was found once. The data were produced by immunoSEQ multiplex PCR, yet TCRdb's version contains in-frame clones alone and is incomplete. This table has about 35,000 clones, approximately 78% appearing once. These data belong to a study of OX40 agonist ivuxolimab in advanced cancers. CDR1 is SGHVS and CDR2 is FQNEAQ in the germline V gene. The trim removed 5 bases at V and 7 bases at J, leaving 8 bases unmatched. The CDR3 contains 14 residues. The sequence derives from an adult with an advanced solid tumor such as melanoma, head and neck, liver or kidney cancer. The chain combines TRBV7-8 with TRBJ2-7; 10 bases fit TRBD2. The sequencing used CD4+ or CD8+ T cells sorted from blood, collected in a trial of the OX40 agonist ivuxolimab. Here the CDR3 reads CASSPSGGVREQYF. DNA of the CDR3: TGTGCCAGCAGCCCAAGCGGGGGGGTGCGAGAGCAGTACTTC.